This T cell receptor beta chain was documented in a study of technical replicates of blood from a few donors (dated by TCRdb to the late 2010s). On this clone: No cognate antigen has been identified for it. No qualities accompany the bases; no much larger clone lies one base away.

Reading the germline V gene gives CDR1 SNHLY and CDR2 FYNNEI. Between the V and J ends, shortened by 7 bases and 3 bases respectively, the junction contains 28 bases. Taken from cysteine to phenylalanine, the CDR3 has 18 residues. The entry retains the CDR3 DNA only, 54 bases that are in frame from base 1. The receptor library was made with the immunoSEQ multiplex PCR assay. Sourced from immuneACCESS, this table was stored by TCRdb with only in-frame sequences that have V and J called. A share of the clones is absent; for the studies checked, an unresolved V gene accounts for under half, and the remainder has no known explanation. The sample table contains tens of thousands of clones; only one count was recorded for 91% of them. Together, the top ten hold roughly 0.4% of the sample.

The rearrangement joined TRBV2 to TRBJ2-7; 6 matching bases give a weak D call of TRBD2. The sequenced sample was T cells isolated from PBMCs. The clonotype originates from a human donor in good health. Some clones in this sample may be carry-over from other donors' samples. The DNA is as follows: TGTGCCAGCAAGACGACCGGGGGACCTAGCGTCACATTCTACGAGCAGTACTTC. It is translated as CASKTTGGPSVTFYEQYF.